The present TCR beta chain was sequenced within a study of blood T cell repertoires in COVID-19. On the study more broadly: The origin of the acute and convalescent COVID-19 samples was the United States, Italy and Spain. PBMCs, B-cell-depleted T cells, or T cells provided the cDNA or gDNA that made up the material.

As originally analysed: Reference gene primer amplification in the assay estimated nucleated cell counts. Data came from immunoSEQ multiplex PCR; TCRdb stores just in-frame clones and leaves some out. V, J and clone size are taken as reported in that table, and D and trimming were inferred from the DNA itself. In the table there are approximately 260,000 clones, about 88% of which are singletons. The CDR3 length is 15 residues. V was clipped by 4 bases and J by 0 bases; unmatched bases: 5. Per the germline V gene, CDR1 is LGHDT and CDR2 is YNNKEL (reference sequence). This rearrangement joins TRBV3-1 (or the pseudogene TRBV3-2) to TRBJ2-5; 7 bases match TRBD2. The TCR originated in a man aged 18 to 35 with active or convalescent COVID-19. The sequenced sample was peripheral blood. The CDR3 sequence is CASSPGGGYQETQYF. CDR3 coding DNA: TGTGCCAGCAGCCCTGGGGGGGGGTACCAAGAGACCCAGTACTTC.